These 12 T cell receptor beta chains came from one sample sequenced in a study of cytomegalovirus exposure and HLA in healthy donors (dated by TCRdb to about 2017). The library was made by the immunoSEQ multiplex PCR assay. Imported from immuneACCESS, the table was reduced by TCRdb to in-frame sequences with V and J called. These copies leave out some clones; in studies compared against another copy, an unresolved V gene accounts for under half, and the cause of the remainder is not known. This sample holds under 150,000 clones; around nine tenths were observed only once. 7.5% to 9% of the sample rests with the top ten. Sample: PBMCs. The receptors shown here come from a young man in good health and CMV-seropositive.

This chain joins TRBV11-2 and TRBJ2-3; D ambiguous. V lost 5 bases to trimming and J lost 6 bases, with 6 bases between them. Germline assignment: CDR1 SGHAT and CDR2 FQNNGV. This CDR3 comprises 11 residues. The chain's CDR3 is CASSPMDTQYF. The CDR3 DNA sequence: TGTGCCAGCAGCCCCATGGATACGCAGTATTTT. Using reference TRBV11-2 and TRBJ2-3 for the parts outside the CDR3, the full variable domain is EAGVAQSPRYKIIEKRQSVAFWCNPISGHATLYWYQQILGQGPKLLIQFQNNGVVDDSQLPKDRFSAERLKGVDSTLKIQPAKLEDSAVYLCASSPMDTQYFGPGTRLTVL.

The CDR3 here is CASRMTQTTGELFF. DNA of the CDR3: TGTGCCAGCAGAATGACACAAACGACCGGGGAGCTGTTTTTT. J is TRBJ2-2 and V is TRBV6-1, with D hard to call. The CDR3 is made up of 14 amino acids. The V end lost 6 bases, the J end lost 5 bases, and 13 bases lay between the germline ends. From germline, CDR1 is MNHNS and CDR2 SASEGT.

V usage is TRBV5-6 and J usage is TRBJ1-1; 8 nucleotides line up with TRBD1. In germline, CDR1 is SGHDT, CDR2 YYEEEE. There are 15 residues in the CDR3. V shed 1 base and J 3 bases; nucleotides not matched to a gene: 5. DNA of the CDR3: TGTGCCAGCAGCTTGCCAGGGGGCTACGACACTGAAGCTTTCTTT. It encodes CASSLPGGYDTEAFF.

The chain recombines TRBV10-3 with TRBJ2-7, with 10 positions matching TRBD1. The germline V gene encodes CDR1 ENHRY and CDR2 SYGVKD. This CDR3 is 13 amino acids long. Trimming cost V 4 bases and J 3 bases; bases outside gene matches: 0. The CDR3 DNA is TGTGCCATCAGTGGGACAGGGGGCTACGAGCAGTACTTC. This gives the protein CAISGTGGYEQYF.

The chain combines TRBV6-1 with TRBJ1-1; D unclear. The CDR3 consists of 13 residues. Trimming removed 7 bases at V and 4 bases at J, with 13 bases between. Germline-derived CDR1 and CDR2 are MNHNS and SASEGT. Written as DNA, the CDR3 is TGTGCCAGCATCGACTCGAGAGGCACTGAAGCTTTCTTT. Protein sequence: CASIDSRGTEAFF.

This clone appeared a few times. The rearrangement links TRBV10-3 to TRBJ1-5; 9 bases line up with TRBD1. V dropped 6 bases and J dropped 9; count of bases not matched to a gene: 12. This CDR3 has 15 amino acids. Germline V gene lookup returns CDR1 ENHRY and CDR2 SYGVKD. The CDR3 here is CAIREGQGATWPQHF. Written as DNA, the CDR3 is TGTGCCATCAGAGAGGGACAGGGTGCCACGTGGCCCCAGCATTTT.

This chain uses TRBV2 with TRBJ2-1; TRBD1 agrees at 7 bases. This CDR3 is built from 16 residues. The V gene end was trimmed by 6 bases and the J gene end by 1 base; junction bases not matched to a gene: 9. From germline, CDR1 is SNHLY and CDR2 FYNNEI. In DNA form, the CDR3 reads TGTGCCAGCAGGTACAGGGGAGCCCCATCCTACAATGAGCAGTTCTTC. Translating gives CASRYRGAPSYNEQFF.

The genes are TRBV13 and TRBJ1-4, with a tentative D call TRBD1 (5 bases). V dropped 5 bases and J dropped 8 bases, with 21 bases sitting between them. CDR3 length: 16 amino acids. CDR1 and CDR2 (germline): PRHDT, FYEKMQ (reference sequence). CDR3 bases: TGTGCCAGCAGCCAAGGGAAGGGGTCCATCACGGAAAAACTGTTTTTT. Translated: CASSQGKGSITEKLFF.

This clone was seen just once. The CDR3 is CASSADSFSYEQYF. In nucleotides, the CDR3 is TGTGCCAGCAGCGCCGACAGCTTCTCCTACGAGCAGTACTTC. The rearrangement links TRBV9 to TRBJ2-7; maybe TRBD1 (5 bases). This CDR3 comprises 14 residues. V dropped 3 bases and J dropped 0 bases, with 10 bases sitting between them. CDR1 and CDR2 from the germline V gene are SGDLS and YYNGEE.

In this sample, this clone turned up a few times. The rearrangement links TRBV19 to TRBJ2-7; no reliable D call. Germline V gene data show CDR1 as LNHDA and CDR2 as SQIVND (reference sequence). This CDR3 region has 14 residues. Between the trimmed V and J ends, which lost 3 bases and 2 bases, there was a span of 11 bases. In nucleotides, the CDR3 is TGTGCCAGTAGTATCGCGGCAGCCACCTACGAGCAGTACTTC. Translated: CASSIAAATYEQYF.

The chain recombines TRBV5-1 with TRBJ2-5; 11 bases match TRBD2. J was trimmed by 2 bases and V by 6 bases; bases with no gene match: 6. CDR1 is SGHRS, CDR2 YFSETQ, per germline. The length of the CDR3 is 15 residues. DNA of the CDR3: TGCGCCAGCAACCTGGGACTAGCGGAACAAGAGACCCAGTACTTC. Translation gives CASNLGLAEQETQYF. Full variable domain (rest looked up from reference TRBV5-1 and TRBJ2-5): KAGVTQTPRYLIKTRGQQVTLSCSPISGHRSVSWYQQTPGQGLQFLFEYFSETQRNKGNFPGRFSGRQFSNSRSEMNVSTLELGDSALYLCASNLGLAEQETQYFGPGTRLLVL.

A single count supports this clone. CDR3 in DNA: TGTGCCAGCAGTTACGGGGGACAGGGCTCTGGAAACACCATATATTTT. Translating gives CASSYGGQGSGNTIYF. J is TRBJ1-3 and V is TRBV6-5; TRBD1 matches at 9 bases. The germline gives CDR1 MNHEY, CDR2 SVGAGI. With V trimmed by 2 bases and J by 0 bases, 2 bases remained unmatched. The CDR3 extends over 16 amino acids.